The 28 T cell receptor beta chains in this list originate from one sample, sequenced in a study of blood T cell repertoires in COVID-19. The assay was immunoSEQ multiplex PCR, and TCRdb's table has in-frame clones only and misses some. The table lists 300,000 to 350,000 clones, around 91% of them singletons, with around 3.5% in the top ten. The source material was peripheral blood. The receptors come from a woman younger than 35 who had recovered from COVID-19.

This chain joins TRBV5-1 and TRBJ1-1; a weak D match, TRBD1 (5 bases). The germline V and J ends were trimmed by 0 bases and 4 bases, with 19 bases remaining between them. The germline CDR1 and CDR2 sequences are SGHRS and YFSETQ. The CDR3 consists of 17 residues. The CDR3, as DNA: TGCGCCAGCAGCTTGGTGGAGGGACGTCCGGAGGGCACTGAAGCTTTCTTT. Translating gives CASSLVEGRPEGTEAFF.

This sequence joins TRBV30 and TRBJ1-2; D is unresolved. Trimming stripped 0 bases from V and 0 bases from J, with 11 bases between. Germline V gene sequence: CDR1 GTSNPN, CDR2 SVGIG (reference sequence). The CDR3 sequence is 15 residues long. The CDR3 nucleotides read TGTGCCTGGAGTGTACGGAGGGAAGCTAACTATGGCTACACCTTC. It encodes CAWSVRREANYGYTF.

This chain's CDR3 is CASSPQAYGYTF. The CDR3 DNA sequence: TGTGCCAGCTCACCTCAAGCCTATGGCTACACCTTC. The chain uses TRBV18 and TRBJ1-2; D remains ambiguous. V was pared by 3 bases and J by 4 bases, with 6 bases between. The CDR3 runs to 12 residues. Germline V lookup: CDR1 KGHSH, CDR2 LQKENI.

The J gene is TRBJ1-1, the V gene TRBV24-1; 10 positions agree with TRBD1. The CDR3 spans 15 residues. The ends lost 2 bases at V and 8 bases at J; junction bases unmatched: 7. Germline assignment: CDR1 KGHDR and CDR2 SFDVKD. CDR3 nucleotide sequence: TGTGCCACCAGTGATTCGGCACCGGGACAGGGGGAAGCTTTCTTT. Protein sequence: CATSDSAPGQGEAFF.

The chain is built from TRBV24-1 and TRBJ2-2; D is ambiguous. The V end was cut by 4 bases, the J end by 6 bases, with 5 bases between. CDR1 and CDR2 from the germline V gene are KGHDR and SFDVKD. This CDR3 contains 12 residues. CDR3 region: CATSEGAGELFF. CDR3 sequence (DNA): TGTGCCACCAGTGAGGGCGCCGGGGAGCTGTTTTTT.

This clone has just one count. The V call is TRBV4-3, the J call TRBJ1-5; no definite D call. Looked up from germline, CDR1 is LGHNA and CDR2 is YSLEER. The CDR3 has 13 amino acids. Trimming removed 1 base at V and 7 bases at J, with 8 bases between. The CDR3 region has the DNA TGCGCCAGCAGCCAAGTTCCGGGACAGCCCCAGCATTTT. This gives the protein CASSQVPGQPQHF.

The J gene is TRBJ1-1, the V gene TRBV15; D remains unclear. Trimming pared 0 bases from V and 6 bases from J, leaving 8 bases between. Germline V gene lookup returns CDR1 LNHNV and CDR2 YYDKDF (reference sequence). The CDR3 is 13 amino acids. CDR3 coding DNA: TGTGCCACCAGCAGAGATAGGCGGGCTGAAGCTTTCTTT. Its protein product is CATSRDRRAEAFF.

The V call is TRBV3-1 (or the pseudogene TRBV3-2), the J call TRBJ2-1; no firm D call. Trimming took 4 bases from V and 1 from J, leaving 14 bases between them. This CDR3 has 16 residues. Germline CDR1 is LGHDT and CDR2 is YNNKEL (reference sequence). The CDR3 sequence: CASSPRRLVSYNEQFF. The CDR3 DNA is TGTGCCAGCAGCCCTCGTCGACTGGTTTCCTACAATGAGCAGTTCTTC.

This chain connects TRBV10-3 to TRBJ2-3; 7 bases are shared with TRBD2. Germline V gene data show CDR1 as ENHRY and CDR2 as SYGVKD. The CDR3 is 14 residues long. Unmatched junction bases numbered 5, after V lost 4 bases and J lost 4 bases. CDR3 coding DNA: TGTGCCATCAGTGGGGGAGGGGCGGCAGATACGCAGTATTTT. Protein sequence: CAISGGGAADTQYF.

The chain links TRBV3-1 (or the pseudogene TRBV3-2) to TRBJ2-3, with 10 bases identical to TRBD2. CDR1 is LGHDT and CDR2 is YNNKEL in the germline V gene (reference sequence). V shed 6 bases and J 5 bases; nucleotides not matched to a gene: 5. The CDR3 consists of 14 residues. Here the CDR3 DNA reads TGTGCCAGCAGACTTACTAGCGGGAAAGATACGCAGTATTTT. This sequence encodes CASRLTSGKDTQYF.

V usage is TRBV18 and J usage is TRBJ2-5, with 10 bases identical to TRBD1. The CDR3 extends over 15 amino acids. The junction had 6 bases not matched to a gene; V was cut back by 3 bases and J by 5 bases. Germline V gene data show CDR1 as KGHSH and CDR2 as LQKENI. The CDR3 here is CASSPGTGETETQYF. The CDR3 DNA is TGTGCCAGCTCACCTGGGACAGGGGAGACGGAGACCCAGTACTTC.

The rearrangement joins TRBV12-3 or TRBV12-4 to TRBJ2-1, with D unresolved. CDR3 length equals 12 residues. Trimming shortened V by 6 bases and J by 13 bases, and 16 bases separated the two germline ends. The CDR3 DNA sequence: TGTGCCAGCAGCAGTTTTTCCACCATCCAGTTCTTC. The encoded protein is CASSSFSTIQFF.

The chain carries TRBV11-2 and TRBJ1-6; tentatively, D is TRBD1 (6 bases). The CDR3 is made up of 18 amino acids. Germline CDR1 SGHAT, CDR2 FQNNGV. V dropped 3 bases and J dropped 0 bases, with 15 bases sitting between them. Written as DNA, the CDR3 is TGTGCCAGCAGCTTCCTCGGACAGACCAGCTCCTATAATTCACCCCTCCACTTT. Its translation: CASSFLGQTSSYNSPLHF.

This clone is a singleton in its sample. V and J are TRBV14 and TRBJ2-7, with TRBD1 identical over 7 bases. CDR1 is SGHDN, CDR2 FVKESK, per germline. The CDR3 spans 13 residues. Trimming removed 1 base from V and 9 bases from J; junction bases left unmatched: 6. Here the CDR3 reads CASSQAYRGPQYV. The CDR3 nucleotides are TGTGCCAGCAGCCAAGCCTACAGGGGCCCGCAGTACGTC.

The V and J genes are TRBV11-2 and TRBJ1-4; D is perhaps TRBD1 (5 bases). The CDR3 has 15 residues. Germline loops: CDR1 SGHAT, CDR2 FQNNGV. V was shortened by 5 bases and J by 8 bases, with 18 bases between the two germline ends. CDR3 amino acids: CASSDSSRVIEKLFF. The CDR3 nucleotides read TGTGCCAGCAGCGATTCATCCAGGGTTATCGAAAAACTGTTTTTT. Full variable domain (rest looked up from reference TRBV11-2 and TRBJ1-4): EAGVAQSPRYKIIEKRQSVAFWCNPISGHATLYWYQQILGQGPKLLIQFQNNGVVDDSQLPKDRFSAERLKGVDSTLKIQPAKLEDSAVYLCASSDSSRVIEKLFFGSGTQLSVL.

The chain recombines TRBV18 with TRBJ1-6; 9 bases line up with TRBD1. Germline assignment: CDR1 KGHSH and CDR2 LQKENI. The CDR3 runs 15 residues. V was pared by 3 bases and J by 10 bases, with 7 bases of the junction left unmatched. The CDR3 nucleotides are TGTGCCAGCTCACCCTTGGGACAGGGAAAATCACCCCTCCACTTT. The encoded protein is CASSPLGQGKSPLHF.

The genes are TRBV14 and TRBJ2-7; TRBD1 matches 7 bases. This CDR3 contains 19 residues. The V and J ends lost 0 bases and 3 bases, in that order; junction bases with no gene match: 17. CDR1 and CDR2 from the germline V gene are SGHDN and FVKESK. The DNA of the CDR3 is TGTGCCAGCAGCCAAGAGTTTAGGGGGATCAGGGGGTCGGACTACGAGCAGTACGTC. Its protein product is CASSQEFRGIRGSDYEQYV.

The CDR3 bases are TGTGCCAGCAGCTGGACAGGGTTAGGGACAGATACGCAGTATTTT. This codes for CASSWTGLGTDTQYF. The chain joins TRBV11-3 to TRBJ2-3, with 8 bases aligning to TRBD1. V lost 4 bases and J lost 3; bases outside the gene matches: 6. CDR3 length: 15 amino acids. The germline V gene encodes CDR1 SGHNT and CDR2 YENEEA. Using reference TRBV11-3 and TRBJ2-3 for the parts outside the CDR3, the full variable domain is EAGVVQSPRYKIIEKKQPVAFWCNPISGHNTLYWYLQNLGQGPELLIRYENEEAVDDSQLPKDRFSAERLKGVDSTLKIQPAELGDSAVYLCASSWTGLGTDTQYFGPGTRLTVL.

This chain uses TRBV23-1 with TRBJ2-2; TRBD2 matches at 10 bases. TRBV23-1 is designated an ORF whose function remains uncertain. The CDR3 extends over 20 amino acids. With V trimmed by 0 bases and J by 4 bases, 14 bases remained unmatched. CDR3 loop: CASSQSFWLAGATGTGELFF. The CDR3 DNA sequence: TGCGCCAGCAGTCAATCTTTTTGGCTAGCGGGAGCGACGGGCACCGGGGAGCTGTTTTTT.

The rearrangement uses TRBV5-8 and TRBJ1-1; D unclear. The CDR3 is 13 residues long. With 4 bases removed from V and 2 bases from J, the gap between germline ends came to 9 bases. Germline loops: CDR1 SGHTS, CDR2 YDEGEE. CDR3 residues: CASSLHRNTEAFF. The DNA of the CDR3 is TGTGCCAGCAGCCTACACAGAAACACTGAAGCTTTCTTT.

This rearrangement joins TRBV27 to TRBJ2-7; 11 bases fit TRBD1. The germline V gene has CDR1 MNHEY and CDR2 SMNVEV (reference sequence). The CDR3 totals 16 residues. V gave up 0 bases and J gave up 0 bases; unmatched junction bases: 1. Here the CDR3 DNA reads TGTGCCAGCAGTTTATCTGGGACAGGGGGCTCCTACGAGCAGTACGTC. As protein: CASSLSGTGGSYEQYV.

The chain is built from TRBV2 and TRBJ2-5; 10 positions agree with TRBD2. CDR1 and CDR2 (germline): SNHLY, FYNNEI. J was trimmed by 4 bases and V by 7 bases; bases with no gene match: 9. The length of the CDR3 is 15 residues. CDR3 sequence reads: CASNGASGRSETQYF. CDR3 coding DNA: TGTGCCAGCAATGGGGCTAGCGGGAGATCAGAGACCCAGTACTTC.

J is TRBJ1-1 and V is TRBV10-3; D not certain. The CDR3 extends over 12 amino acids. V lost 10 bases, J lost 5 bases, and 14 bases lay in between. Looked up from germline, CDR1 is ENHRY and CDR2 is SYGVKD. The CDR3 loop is CATAGVGTEAFF. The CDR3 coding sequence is TGTGCCACCGCCGGGGTGGGGACTGAAGCTTTCTTT.

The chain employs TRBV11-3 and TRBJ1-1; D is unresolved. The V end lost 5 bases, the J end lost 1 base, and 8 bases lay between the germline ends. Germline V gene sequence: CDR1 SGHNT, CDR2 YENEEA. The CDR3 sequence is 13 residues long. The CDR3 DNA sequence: TGTGCCAGCAGCCCACACCAGAACACTGAAGCTTTCTTT. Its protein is CASSPHQNTEAFF.

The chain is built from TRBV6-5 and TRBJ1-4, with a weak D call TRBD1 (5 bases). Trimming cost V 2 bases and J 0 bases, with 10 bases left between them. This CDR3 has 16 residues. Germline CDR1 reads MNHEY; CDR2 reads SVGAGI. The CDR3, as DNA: TGTGCCAGCAGTTACGGGGCCCTGACAACTAATGAAAAACTGTTTTTT. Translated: CASSYGALTTNEKLFF.

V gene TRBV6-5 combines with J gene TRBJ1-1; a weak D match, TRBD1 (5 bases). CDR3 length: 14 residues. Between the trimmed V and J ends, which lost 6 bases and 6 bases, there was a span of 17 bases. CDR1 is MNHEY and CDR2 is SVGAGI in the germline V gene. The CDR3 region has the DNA TGTGCCAGCAGGGGCCCCGGGGGAGGCGCTGAAGCTTTCTTT. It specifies CASRGPGGGAEAFF.

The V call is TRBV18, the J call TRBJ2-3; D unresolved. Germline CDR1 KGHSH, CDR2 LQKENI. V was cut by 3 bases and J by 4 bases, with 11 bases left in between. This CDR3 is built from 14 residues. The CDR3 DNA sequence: TGTGCCAGCTCACCCACCGGTATATCAGATACGCAGTATTTT. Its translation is CASSPTGISDTQYF.

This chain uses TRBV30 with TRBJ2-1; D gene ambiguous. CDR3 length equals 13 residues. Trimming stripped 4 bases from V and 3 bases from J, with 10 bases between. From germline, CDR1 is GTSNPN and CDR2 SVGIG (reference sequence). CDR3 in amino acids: CAWTGGGYNEQFF. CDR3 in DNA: TGTGCCTGGACCGGTGGCGGCTACAATGAGCAGTTCTTC.